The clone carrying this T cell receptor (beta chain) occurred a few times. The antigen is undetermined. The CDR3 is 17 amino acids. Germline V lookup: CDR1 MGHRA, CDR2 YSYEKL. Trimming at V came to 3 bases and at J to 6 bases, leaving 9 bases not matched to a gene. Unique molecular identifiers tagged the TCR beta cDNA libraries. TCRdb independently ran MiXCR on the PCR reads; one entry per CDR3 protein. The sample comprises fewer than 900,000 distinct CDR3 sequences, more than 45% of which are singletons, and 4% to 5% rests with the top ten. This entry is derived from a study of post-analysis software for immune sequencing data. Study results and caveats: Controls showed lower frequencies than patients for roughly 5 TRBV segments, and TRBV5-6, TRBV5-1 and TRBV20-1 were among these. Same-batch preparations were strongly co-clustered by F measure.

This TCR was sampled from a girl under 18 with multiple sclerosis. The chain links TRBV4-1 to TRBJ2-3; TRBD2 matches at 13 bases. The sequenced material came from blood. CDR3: CASSHPGLAGVGDTQYF. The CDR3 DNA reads TGCGCCAGCAGCCACCCCGGACTAGCGGGAGTAGGGGATACGCAGTATTTT.